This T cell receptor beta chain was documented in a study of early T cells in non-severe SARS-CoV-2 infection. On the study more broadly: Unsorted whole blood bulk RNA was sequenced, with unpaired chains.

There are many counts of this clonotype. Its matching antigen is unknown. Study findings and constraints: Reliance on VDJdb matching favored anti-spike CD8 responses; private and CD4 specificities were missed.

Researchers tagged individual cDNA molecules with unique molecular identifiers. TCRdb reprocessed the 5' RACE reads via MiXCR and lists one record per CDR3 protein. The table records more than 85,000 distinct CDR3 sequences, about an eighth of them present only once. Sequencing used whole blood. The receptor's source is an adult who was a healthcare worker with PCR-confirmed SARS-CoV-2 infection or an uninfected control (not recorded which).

For the CDR3, the DNA is TGTGCCAGCGGACTAGCGGTGACCTACAATGAGCAGTTCTTC. Residues: CASGLAVTYNEQFF. The V and J genes are TRBV28 and TRBJ2-1; TRBD2 aligns across 10 bases. Losses at the gene ends were 8 bases for V and 2 bases for J; bases not matched to a gene: 3. This CDR3 contains 14 residues. CDR1 and CDR2 (germline): MDHEN, SYDVKM.